A single sample is the source of the 32 T cell receptor beta chains below, sequenced in a study of cytomegalovirus exposure and HLA in healthy donors (dated by TCRdb to 2016 to 2017). Library preparation was by the immunoSEQ multiplex PCR assay. For the multiplex PCR, a mixture combining 60 forward primers for TCR Vbeta segments and 13 reverse primers for TCR Jbeta segments was used. TCRdb took over this immuneACCESS table, retaining in-frame rearrangements with V and J assigned. Such tables are incomplete; in checked studies, under half of the missing clones stem from an unresolved V gene, and the remainder is unexplained. The sample includes 200,000 to 250,000 clones, with about three quarters observed a single time. About 2.5% of the sample is in the top ten clones. The sequenced sample consisted of PBMCs. These TCRs come from a woman aged 60-70 years in good health and CMV-seropositive.

The CDR3 region is CASNTNDYGYTF. The CDR3 DNA reads TGTGCCAGCAATACAAACGACTATGGCTACACCTTC. J is TRBJ1-2 and V is TRBV9; D is undetermined. V dropped 6 bases and J dropped 3 bases, with 9 bases sitting between them. Germline V gene sequence: CDR1 SGDLS, CDR2 YYNGEE. This CDR3 region has 12 residues.

The chain recombines TRBV5-4 with TRBJ2-5; 8 bases fit TRBD1. This CDR3 region has 16 residues. The V gene's germline CDR1 is SGHNT and CDR2 YYREEE (reference sequence). The V and J ends lost 4 bases and 3 bases, in that order; junction bases with no gene match: 11. The CDR3 loop is CASSINRGSSKETQYF. The CDR3 nucleotides read TGTGCCAGCAGCATTAACAGGGGGTCCTCCAAAGAGACCCAGTACTTC.

The V call is TRBV7-6, the J call TRBJ1-4; D not certain. V was clipped by 5 bases and J by 7 bases, with 17 bases between them. The CDR3 runs 15 residues. CDR1 SGHVS and CDR2 FNYEAQ come from the germline V gene. CDR3: CASSPSFSQREKLFF. CDR3 DNA sequence: TGTGCCAGCAGCCCCTCTTTTAGCCAACGTGAAAAACTGTTTTTT.

The chain has TRBV2 and TRBJ2-3, with D possibly matching TRBD2 (5 bases). Germline V gives CDR1 SNHLY, CDR2 FYNNEI. The CDR3 is 13 residues long. Trimming removed 2 bases at V and 3 bases at J, with 6 bases between. The CDR3: CASSEQRTDTQYF. The CDR3 DNA is TGTGCCAGCAGTGAACAGCGGACAGATACGCAGTATTTT.

The rearrangement uses TRBV30 and TRBJ2-7; perhaps TRBD1 as D (5 bases). Germline assignment: CDR1 GTSNPN and CDR2 SVGIG (reference sequence). V was cut by 0 bases and J by 2 bases, with 8 bases left in between. This CDR3 has 13 residues. CDR3 region: CAWSVQAPYEQYF. In nucleotides, the CDR3 is TGTGCCTGGAGTGTACAGGCCCCCTACGAGCAGTACTTC. Drawing the rest from reference TRBV30 and TRBJ2-7, the complete variable domain is SQTIHQWPATLVQPVGSPLSLECTVEGTSNPNLYWYRQAAGRGLQLLFYSVGIGQISSEVPQNLSASRPQDRQFILSSKKLLLSDSGFYLCAWSVQAPYEQYFGPGTRLTVT.

DNA for the CDR3: TGTGCCAGCTCATCCGGGACAGGGGGCGCAGATACGCAGTATTTT. It is translated as CASSSGTGGADTQYF. J is TRBJ2-3 and V is TRBV18; TRBD1 matches 12 bases. Trimming removed 5 bases from V and 4 bases from J; junction bases left unmatched: 4. CDR1 KGHSH and CDR2 LQKENI come from the germline V gene. This CDR3 has 15 amino acids.

With regard to this clone: At one of its ends the junction is not consistent with the germline gene, which may arise from a read error. The chain carries TRBV2 and TRBJ1-2; D call uncertain. This CDR3 spans 12 amino acids. Germline V lookup: CDR1 SNHLY, CDR2 FYNNEI. The CDR3 bases are TGTGTCAGCGAAGAGGGCGCCTATGGCTACACCTTC. It translates to CVSEEGAYGYTF.

CDR3 nucleotide sequence: TGTGCCAGCAGCTTAAGGTCTAGCGGTAACAATGAGCAGTTCTTC. It translates to CASSLRSSGNNEQFF. This sequence joins TRBV7-3 and TRBJ2-1; TRBD2 matches at 7 bases. CDR1 and CDR2 from the germline V gene are SGHTA and FQGTGA. The ends lost 1 base at V and 5 bases at J; junction bases unmatched: 5. The CDR3 consists of 15 residues.

Details on this clone: At one end the junction does not follow the germline gene, possibly because of a read error. The V gene is TRBV2, the J gene TRBJ1-2, with a tentative D call TRBD1 (6 bases). Germline CDR1 is SNHLY and CDR2 is FYNNEI. The CDR3 has 13 residues. CDR3 coding DNA: TGTGCCAGCAGGGAAGGACAGAACTATGGCTACACCTTC. The encoded protein is CASREGQNYGYTF.

The V call is TRBV6-6, the J call TRBJ1-2; TRBD1 matches at 9 bases. V was pared by 4 bases and J by 4 bases, with 10 bases of the junction left unmatched. The CDR3 covers 16 residues. Germline V gives CDR1 MNHNY, CDR2 SVGAGI (reference sequence). The DNA for the CDR3 is TGTGCCAGCAGTTCCATCGACAGGGGGGCCGCCTATGGCTACACCTTC. This gives the protein CASSSIDRGAAYGYTF.

V gene TRBV4-1 combines with J gene TRBJ2-7; D gene ambiguous. The V end lost 6 bases, the J end lost 6 bases, and 9 bases lay between the germline ends. The CDR3 has 11 residues. Germline-derived CDR1 and CDR2 are MGHRA and YSYEKL. The CDR3 spells CASSDSSEQYF. The CDR3 coding sequence is TGCGCCAGCAGTGACTCGTCCGAGCAGTACTTC.

This chain connects TRBV2 to TRBJ2-5; 12 bases line up with TRBD2. The ends lost 5 bases at V and 1 base at J; junction bases unmatched: 8. CDR1 SNHLY and CDR2 FYNNEI come from the germline V gene. The CDR3 is made up of 17 amino acids. The CDR3 reads CASSSLLTSGGQETQYF. CDR3 DNA sequence: TGTGCCAGCAGTTCGTTGTTGACTAGCGGGGGCCAAGAGACCCAGTACTTC. The whole variable domain, remainder taken from reference TRBV2 and TRBJ2-5, is EPEVTQTPSHQVTQMGQEVILRCVPISNHLYFYWYRQILGQKVEFLVSFYNNEISEKSEIFDDQFSVERPDGSNFTLKIRSTKLEDSAMYFCASSSLLTSGGQETQYFGPGTRLLVL.

This clone has a handful of counts. The CDR3 DNA reads as TGTGCCAGCACCTTGACGGGAAGCAATTCACCCCTCCACTTT. It yields the protein CASTLTGSNSPLHF. The chain employs TRBV7-2 and TRBJ1-6; no definite D call. The CDR3 has 14 amino acids. Germline CDR1 SGHTA, CDR2 FQGNSA. The V end was cut by 7 bases, the J end by 7 bases, with 14 bases between.

The gene calls are TRBV5-1 and TRBJ1-5, with 7 bases identical to TRBD1. V was clipped by 0 bases and J by 4 bases; unmatched bases: 7. The CDR3 totals 16 residues. Per germline, CDR1 SGHRS and CDR2 YFSETQ. This CDR3 is CASSLGTGEGNQPQHF. The CDR3 DNA sequence: TGCGCCAGCAGCTTGGGTACAGGGGAAGGAAATCAGCCCCAGCATTTT.

The gene calls are TRBV6-6 and TRBJ2-1; 7 bases are a match to TRBD1. This CDR3 is 15 amino acids long. Germline V gene data show CDR1 as MNHNY and CDR2 as SVGAGI (reference sequence). Trimming cost V 7 bases and J 0 bases; bases outside gene matches: 6. The CDR3 is CASTQGVFSYNEQFF. The CDR3 DNA is TGTGCCAGCACCCAGGGGGTGTTCTCCTACAATGAGCAGTTCTTC.

The gene calls are TRBV12-5 and TRBJ2-1; 10 nucleotides align to TRBD2. V was pared by 0 bases and J by 1 base, with 3 bases of the junction left unmatched. The CDR3 is 17 amino acids. CDR1 LGHNT and CDR2 FRNRAP come from the germline V gene. The CDR3 protein is CASGLVIAGGSYNEQFF. The DNA of the CDR3 is TGTGCTAGTGGTTTGGTCATAGCGGGAGGTTCCTACAATGAGCAGTTCTTC.

The chain combines TRBV28 with TRBJ1-5; D is undetermined. CDR3 length equals 14 residues. Per germline, CDR1 MDHEN and CDR2 SYDVKM. V lost 3 bases to trimming and J lost 6 bases, with 12 bases between them. This CDR3 is CASSFRGLVQPQHF. The DNA of the CDR3 is TGTGCCAGCAGTTTTAGAGGGCTAGTTCAGCCCCAGCATTTT.

CDR3 nucleotides: TGTGCCAGCAGCCTATCGACAGGACTGAACACTGAAGCTTTCTTT. Translated, it gives CASSLSTGLNTEAFF. J is TRBJ1-1 and V is TRBV4-2, with a possible D match to TRBD1 (6 bases). Germline CDR1 and CDR2: LGHNA and YNFKEQ. The CDR3 contains 15 residues. The V end was cut by 4 bases, the J end by 0 bases, with 12 bases between.

The J gene is TRBJ2-7, the V gene TRBV27, with 7 bases fitting TRBD2. The junction had 6 bases not matched to a gene; V was cut back by 5 bases and J by 2 bases. Germline V gene sequence: CDR1 MNHEY, CDR2 SMNVEV (reference sequence). There are 14 residues in the CDR3. The CDR3: CASSTSGNPYEQYF. The DNA for the CDR3 is TGTGCCAGCAGTACCAGCGGGAACCCCTACGAGCAGTACTTC.

The V gene is TRBV4-1, the J gene TRBJ1-6; D gene uncertain. Germline V CDR1 and CDR2: MGHRA, YSYEKL. V was cut by 1 base and J by 10 bases, with 14 bases left in between. The CDR3 is 15 amino acids. The CDR3 DNA follows: TGCGCCAGCAGCCAAGGCCGGGGAGGTTTGTCACCCCTCCACTTT. Amino acid sequence: CASSQGRGGLSPLHF.

The chain links TRBV5-1 to TRBJ2-7; a possible D gene is TRBD2 (6 bases). Germline V gene data show CDR1 as SGHRS and CDR2 as YFSETQ. The CDR3 loop spans 15 amino acids. V was cut by 2 bases and J by 2 bases, with 14 bases left in between. The CDR3 DNA follows: TGCGCCAGCAGCTTTAATACGGGGGTCGCCTACGAGCAGTACTTC. It translates to CASSFNTGVAYEQYF.

This chain links TRBV6-6 with TRBJ2-7, with D perhaps matching TRBD1 (6 bases). The germline V gene has CDR1 MNHNY and CDR2 SVGAGI (reference sequence). The CDR3 spans 12 residues. V lost 1 base, J lost 5 bases, and 6 bases lay in between. The CDR3 region is CASSYYRDEQYF. DNA for the CDR3: TGTGCCAGCAGTTACTACAGGGACGAGCAGTACTTC.

V and J are TRBV19 and TRBJ2-7; no definite D call. Trimming cost V 6 bases and J 0 bases, with 6 bases left between them. The V gene's germline CDR1 is LNHDA and CDR2 SQIVND (reference sequence). The CDR3 contains 12 residues. The CDR3 sequence is CASSQSSYEQYF. CDR3 nucleotide sequence: TGTGCCAGTAGCCAATCCTCCTACGAGCAGTACTTC. The variable domain in full, completed from reference TRBV19 and TRBJ2-7, reads DGGITQSPKYLFRKEGQNVTLSCEQNLNHDAMYWYRQDPGQGLRLIYYSQIVNDFQKGDIAEGYSVSREKKESFPLTVTSAQKNPTAFYLCASSQSSYEQYFGPGTRLTVT.

This rearrangement joins TRBV6-5 to TRBJ1-1; perhaps TRBD1 as D (5 bases). This CDR3 comprises 14 residues. The ends were cut back, 1 base at V and 4 bases at J, with 10 bases in the middle. CDR1 and CDR2 (germline): MNHEY, SVGAGI. DNA for the CDR3: TGTGCCAGCAGTTACTTGGGGGGTGGCACTGAAGCTTTCTTT. Its protein is CASSYLGGGTEAFF.

The rearrangement joins TRBV6-1 to TRBJ2-7; 8 bases map to TRBD2. Germline V CDR1 and CDR2: MNHNS, SASEGT. With 2 bases clipped from V and 2 bases from J, the junction kept 5 bases outside the gene matches. The CDR3 is 15 residues long. The chain's CDR3 is CASSEFGRAPYEQYF. The CDR3 DNA is TGTGCCAGCAGTGAATTCGGGAGGGCCCCCTACGAGCAGTACTTC.

The chain has TRBV20-1 and TRBJ2-7; 7 nucleotides align to TRBD2. The germline gives CDR1 DFQATT, CDR2 SNEGSKA (reference sequence). Trimming removed 7 bases from V and 8 bases from J; junction bases left unmatched: 8. The CDR3 runs 11 residues. CDR3 residues: CSVVTAGQQYF. For the CDR3, the DNA is TGCAGTGTTGTGACAGCGGGACAGCAGTACTTC.

A single count supports this clone. The genes are TRBV5-1 and TRBJ2-1, with D hard to call. Germline CDR1 reads SGHRS; CDR2 reads YFSETQ. CDR3 length equals 14 residues. With 5 bases removed from V and 7 bases from J, the gap between germline ends came to 16 bases. Here the CDR3 reads CASRRPETRNEQFF. As DNA, the CDR3 is TGCGCCAGCAGGAGGCCGGAAACAAGAAATGAGCAGTTCTTC.

This clone occurred a few times. The CDR3 loop reads CASRDTGVSTDTQYF. In nucleotides, the CDR3 is TGTGCCAGTAGAGATACCGGGGTTTCCACAGATACGCAGTATTTT. The rearrangement links TRBV19 to TRBJ2-3; possible D gene TRBD2, 5 bases. This CDR3 is built from 15 residues. V was cut by 6 bases and J by 2 bases, with 15 bases left in between. Looked up from germline, CDR1 is LNHDA and CDR2 is SQIVND (reference sequence). The full variable domain, rest sourced from reference TRBV19 and TRBJ2-3, is DGGITQSPKYLFRKEGQNVTLSCEQNLNHDAMYWYRQDPGQGLRLIYYSQIVNDFQKGDIAEGYSVSREKKESFPLTVTSAQKNPTAFYLCASRDTGVSTDTQYFGPGTRLTVL.

V and J are TRBV5-6 and TRBJ2-1; the D is unclear. The CDR3 consists of 13 residues. With 4 bases removed from V and 6 bases from J, the gap between germline ends came to 11 bases. Germline lookup yields CDR1 SGHDT and CDR2 YYEEEE. DNA for the CDR3: TGTGCCAGCAGCATGGGCAGATTCAATGAGCAGTTCTTC. It translates to CASSMGRFNEQFF. The variable domain in full, with the rest retrieved from reference TRBV5-6 and TRBJ2-1, is DAGVTQSPTHLIKTRGQQVTLRCSPKSGHDTVSWYQQALGQGPQFIFQYYEEEERQRGNFPDRFSGHQFPNYSSELNVNALLLGDSALYLCASSMGRFNEQFFGPGTRLTVL.

The CDR3 spells CSVEQSSNEKLFF. In DNA, the CDR3 is TGCAGCGTGGAACAGTCCTCTAATGAAAAACTGTTTTTT. The J gene is TRBJ1-4, the V gene TRBV29-1; D remains ambiguous. The germline gives CDR1 SQVTM, CDR2 ANQGSEA. Trimming left V 6 bases short and J 3 bases short, with 11 bases between. The CDR3 totals 13 residues.

The V call is TRBV10-2, the J call TRBJ1-4; D is perhaps TRBD1 (5 bases). Trimming took 2 bases from V and 4 from J, leaving 5 bases between them. This CDR3 is 13 amino acids long. Germline V lookup: CDR1 WSHSY, CDR2 SAAADI. CDR3 loop: CASSEQGNEKLFF. CDR3 DNA: TGCGCCAGCAGTGAGCAGGGTAATGAAAAACTGTTTTTT.

This clone was counted a few times. The chain is built from TRBV10-2 and TRBJ2-1, with a tentative D call TRBD1 (6 bases). The length of the CDR3 is 14 residues. V was cut by 6 bases and J by 3 bases, with 12 bases left in between. The V gene's germline CDR1 is WSHSY and CDR2 SAAADI. This chain's CDR3 is CASSPGQNYNEQFF. The CDR3 DNA reads as TGCGCCAGCAGCCCGGGACAAAACTACAATGAGCAGTTCTTC.